This T cell receptor beta chain came from a study of blood T cell repertoires in COVID-19 (dated by TCRdb to the early 2020s). Background on the whole study: Collaborator samples came from the United States, Italy and Spain and covered acute and convalescent phases of COVID-19. The samples were drawn from two sources: the first 160 participants of the ongoing ImmuneRACE study, and 1,200 or so subjects contributed by 6 global collaborators. Deeply sampled blood TCRbeta repertoires from subjects exposed to, actively infected with, or recovered from COVID-19 were included in the dataset. The sample metadata nearly always contained a de-identified subject ID, COVID-19 status, age in years and sex. The prospective study material was composed of cDNA or gDNA derived from T cells, B-cell-depleted T cells, or PBMCs. Where available, HLA class I and class II types were taken from metadata supplied by the sample provider and were not determined by assay-based typing. The repertoires were released in a freely available public database intended as a resource for research on the immune response to SARS-CoV-2.

Reading from cysteine to phenylalanine, the CDR3 counts 14 amino acids. Here the CDR3 DNA is all that survives: 42 bases in frame from base 1. Trimming takes 0 bases from V and 8 bases from J, and the germline ends sit 12 bases apart. CDR1 SGHNT and CDR2 YYREEE are derived from the germline V gene (reference sequence). The paper as a whole reports these results and caveats: How much clinical and demographic metadata was included differed by source and by participant, and the metadata was provided uncurated.

The immunoSEQ Assay, a bias-controlled multiplex PCR, was used to amplify TCRbeta CDR3 regions from genomic DNA. The paper's processing steps were these. Within the assay, amplification of reference gene primers was used to estimate how many nucleated cells each sample contained. Sequence reads were collapsed and filtered to measure the absolute abundance of every unique TCRbeta CDR3 rearrangement. For each sample, productive Simpson clonality was calculated as the square root of Simpson's diversity index across productive rearrangements. In its TCRdb copy, this immuneACCESS table keeps in-frame sequences only and misses some clones. Where compared with another copy, unresolved V genes explain less than half of these, and the others have no known cause. The V and J calls and clone size are taken from that table; D and trimming were inferred from the DNA. The table for this sample lists about 36,000 clones; about 81% of them were counted only once. The ten largest account for less than 50% of the sample.

Each collaborating institution followed its own protocols to collect whole blood in K2EDTA tubes. For TCRbeta analysis, collaborators shipped samples in one of three forms: frozen whole blood, isolated PBMCs, or DNA extracted from either of those sample types. Note on this clone: Its recognized antigen is unknown. No base qualities exist here, and no much larger clone lies one base off it.

The sequenced sample consisted of peripheral blood. The clonotype originates from a human donor in a cohort sampled during active or convalescent COVID-19. The donor label of this sample is uncertain. The sequence links TRBV5-4 to TRBJ2-1; TRBD1 is a weak D gene call, 6 bases matching. The CDR3 protein sequence reads: CASSLGLGGDEQFF. The sequence in DNA is TGTGCCAGCAGCTTGGGGTTAGGGGGTGATGAGCAGTTCTTC. Reference TRBV5-4 and TRBJ2-1 proteins supply the regions before and after the CDR3; the full variable domain is: ETGVTQSPTHLIKTRGQQVTLRCSSQSGHNTVSWYQQALGQGPQFIFQYYREEENGRGNFPPRFSGLQFPNYSSELNVNALELDDSALYLCASSLGLGGDEQFFGPGTRLTVL.